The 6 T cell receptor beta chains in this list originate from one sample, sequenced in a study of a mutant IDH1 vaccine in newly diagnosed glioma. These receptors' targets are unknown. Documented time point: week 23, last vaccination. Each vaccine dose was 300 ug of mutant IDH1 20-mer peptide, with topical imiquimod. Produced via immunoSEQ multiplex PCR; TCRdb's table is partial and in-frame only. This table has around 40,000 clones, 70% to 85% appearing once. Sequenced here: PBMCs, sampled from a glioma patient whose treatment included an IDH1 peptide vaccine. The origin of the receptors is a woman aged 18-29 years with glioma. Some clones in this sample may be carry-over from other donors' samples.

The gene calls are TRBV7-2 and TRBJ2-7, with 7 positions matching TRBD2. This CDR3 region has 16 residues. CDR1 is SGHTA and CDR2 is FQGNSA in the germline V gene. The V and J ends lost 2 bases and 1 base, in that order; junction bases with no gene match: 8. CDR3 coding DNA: TGTGCCAGCAGCTTATCCGGCGGGACTATTTCCTACGAGCAGTACTTC. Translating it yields CASSLSGGTISYEQYF.

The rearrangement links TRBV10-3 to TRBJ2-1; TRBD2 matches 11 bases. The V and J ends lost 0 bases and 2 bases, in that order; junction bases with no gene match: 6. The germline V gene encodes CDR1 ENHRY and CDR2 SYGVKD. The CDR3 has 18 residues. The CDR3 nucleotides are TGTGCCATCAGTGAGTCCCTAACTAGCGGGGGCCCCTACAATGAGCAGTTCTTC. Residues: CAISESLTSGGPYNEQFF.

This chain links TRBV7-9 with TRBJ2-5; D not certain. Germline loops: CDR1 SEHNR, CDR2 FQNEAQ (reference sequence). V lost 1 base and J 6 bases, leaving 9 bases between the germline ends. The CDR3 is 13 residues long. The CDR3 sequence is CASSLERVQTQYF. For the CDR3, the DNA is TGTGCCAGCAGCTTAGAACGGGTCCAGACCCAGTACTTC. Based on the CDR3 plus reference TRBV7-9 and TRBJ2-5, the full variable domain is DTGVSQNPRHKITKRGQNVTFRCDPISEHNRLYWYRQTLGQGPEFLTYFQNEAQLEKSRLLSDRFSAERPKGSFSTLEIQRTEQGDSAMYLCASSLERVQTQYFGPGTRLLVL.

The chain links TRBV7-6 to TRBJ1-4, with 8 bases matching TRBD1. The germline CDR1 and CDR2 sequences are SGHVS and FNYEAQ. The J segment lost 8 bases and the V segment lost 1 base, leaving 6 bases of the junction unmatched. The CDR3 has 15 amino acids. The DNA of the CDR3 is TGTGCCAGCAGCTTAGGAGGACAGGGTTGGGAAAAACTGTTTTTT. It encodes CASSLGGQGWEKLFF. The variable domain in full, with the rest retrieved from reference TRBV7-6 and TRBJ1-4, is GAGVSQSPRYKVTKRGQDVALRCDPISGHVSLYWYRQALGQGPEFLTYFNYEAQQDKSGLPNDRFSAERPEGSISTLTIQRTEQRDSAMYRCASSLGGQGWEKLFFGSGTQLSVL.

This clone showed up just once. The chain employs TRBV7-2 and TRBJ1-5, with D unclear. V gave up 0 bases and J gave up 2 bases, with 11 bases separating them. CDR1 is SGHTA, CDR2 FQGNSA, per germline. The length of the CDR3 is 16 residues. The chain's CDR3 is CASSLALTARNQPQHF. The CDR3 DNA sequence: TGTGCCAGCAGCTTAGCGTTAACGGCTCGCAATCAGCCCCAGCATTTT.

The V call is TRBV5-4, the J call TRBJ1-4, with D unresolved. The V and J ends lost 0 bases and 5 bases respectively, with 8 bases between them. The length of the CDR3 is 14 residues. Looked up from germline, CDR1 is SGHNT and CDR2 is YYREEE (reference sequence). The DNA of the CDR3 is TGTGCCAGCAGCTTGGGCAGCCTGAATGAAAAACTGTTTTTT. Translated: CASSLGSLNEKLFF.